This T cell receptor beta chain was documented in a study of cytomegalovirus exposure and HLA in healthy donors. Comments on this clone: The target antigen is unknown.

Primers included in the PCR were 60 Vbeta and 13 Jbeta primers. The repertoire was sequenced with immunoSEQ multiplex PCR; TCRdb's copy has only in-frame clones and lacks some. In the table there are about 160,000 clones, 65% to 80% of which are singletons. J was trimmed by 3 bases and V by 4 bases; bases with no gene match: 5. The CDR3 runs to 14 residues. The V gene's germline CDR1 is LGHNT and CDR2 FRNRAP. There were likely unrecorded immune exposures, though donors were nominally healthy when sampled. General study results and limits: Highly shared sequence variants in one cluster were likely a sequencing artifact.

The chain links TRBV12-5 to TRBJ2-5; 7 bases line up with TRBD1. Sequencing input: PBMCs. The TCR was taken from a man aged 40-50 years in good health and CMV-seronegative. The CDR3 DNA follows: TGTGCTAGTGGTTGGACAGACAGGGAAGAGACCCAGTACTTC. This encodes CASGWTDREETQYF.